These T cell receptor beta chains were read from a single sample in a study of Ad26.COV2.S vaccination and SARS-CoV-2 variants. TCRdb's copy holds only in-frame clones and misses some; the assay was immunoSEQ multiplex PCR. The profile shows some 300,000 clones, 70% to 90% of them singletons. Specimen: peripheral blood, collected in a trial of Ad26.COV2.S vaccine versus placebo. These TCRs come from a person between 18 and 59 years old who received the Ad26.COV2.S COVID-19 vaccine or a placebo. Both conserved end residues are part of each CDR3. Each record gives: J gene, D gene, clone size, V gene, CDR3 DNA, CDR3 protein. D genes are given only for firm matches. A row's size may be missing; if present it is once, few, many or a size class.

J gene: TRBJ2-2
D gene: .
clone size: .
V gene: TRBV7-2
CDR3 DNA: TGTGCCAGCAGCTTAGATAGGACAGTACTGACCGGGGAGCTGTTTTTT
CDR3 protein: CASSLDRTVLTGELFF

J gene: TRBJ1-2
D gene: TRBD1
clone size: .
V gene: TRBV6-2/TRBV6-3
CDR3 DNA: TGTGCCAGCAGTTACCGCGCAGGGGGGTATGGCTACACCTTC
CDR3 protein: CASSYRAGGYGYTF

J gene: TRBJ1-6
D gene: .
clone size: .
V gene: TRBV9
CDR3 DNA: TGTGCCAGCAGGCACGGGCAGGGAATCAATTCACCCCTCCACTTT
CDR3 protein: CASRHGQGINSPLHF

J gene: TRBJ2-7
D gene: TRBD1
clone size: .
V gene: TRBV6-5
CDR3 DNA: TGTGCCAGCACCCCTACAGGGGTCTACGAGCAGTACTTC
CDR3 protein: CASTPTGVYEQYF

J gene: TRBJ1-2
D gene: .
clone size: .
V gene: TRBV6-5
CDR3 DNA: TGTGCCAGCAGGGTTGGCAATTATGGCTACACCTTC
CDR3 protein: CASRVGNYGYTF

J gene: TRBJ1-2
D gene: .
clone size: once
V gene: TRBV3-1/TRBV3-2
CDR3 DNA: TGTGCCAGCAGCCGGGGGAAGGGCGGCTACACCTTC
CDR3 protein: CASSRGKGGYTF

J gene: TRBJ2-3
D gene: .
clone size: .
V gene: TRBV10-2
CDR3 DNA: TGCGCCAGCAGTGAGTCGAGGCCCCGGGGGGATACGCAGTATTTT
CDR3 protein: CASSESRPRGDTQYF

J gene: TRBJ2-7
D gene: TRBD2
clone size: .
V gene: TRBV2
CDR3 DNA: TGTGCCAGCAGAGGAGCGAGTGGGGAGGGGTTGGAGCAGTACTTC
CDR3 protein: CASRGASGEGLEQYF

J gene: TRBJ2-7
D gene: .
clone size: .
V gene: TRBV6-5
CDR3 DNA: TGTGCCAGCATGAAGTTGGGGTCACGGAACTACGAGCAGTACTTC
CDR3 protein: CASMKLGSRNYEQYF

J gene: TRBJ1-3
D gene: .
clone size: .
V gene: TRBV29-1
CDR3 DNA: TGCAGCGTTGCTATGCCCGGGCCCTCTGGAAACACCATATATTTT
CDR3 protein: CSVAMPGPSGNTIYF

J gene: TRBJ2-3
D gene: TRBD2
clone size: .
V gene: TRBV4-2
CDR3 DNA: TGTGCCAGCAGCCAGACTAGCGGGGGGAGCTCAGATACGCAGTATTTT
CDR3 protein: CASSQTSGGSSDTQYF

J gene: TRBJ2-3
D gene: TRBD1
clone size: .
V gene: TRBV24-1
CDR3 DNA: TGTGCCACCAGTGATTTGGTGACAGGGGGCACAGATACGCAGTATTTT
CDR3 protein: CATSDLVTGGTDTQYF

J gene: TRBJ1-5
D gene: .
clone size: .
V gene: TRBV19
CDR3 DNA: TGTGCCAGTAGTATAGTAGGGACGGACAATCAGCCCCAGCATTTT
CDR3 protein: CASSIVGTDNQPQHF

J gene: TRBJ2-2
D gene: .
clone size: .
V gene: TRBV29-1
CDR3 DNA: TGCAGCGTTGAATTGGGGGCTGGGACCGGGGAGCTGTTTTTT
CDR3 protein: CSVELGAGTGELFF

J gene: TRBJ2-6
D gene: .
clone size: few
V gene: TRBV27
CDR3 DNA: TGTGCCAGCAGTTTGGACAGCTCTCTCTCTGGGGCCAACGTCCTGACTTTC
CDR3 protein: CASSLDSSLSGANVLTF

J gene: TRBJ2-3
D gene: .
clone size: once
V gene: TRBV28
CDR3 DNA: TGTGCCAGCAGTTTCCCGAAGACAGGTTCCGGGGATACGCAGTATTTT
CDR3 protein: CASSFPKTGSGDTQYF

J gene: TRBJ1-1
D gene: TRBD1
clone size: few
V gene: TRBV2
CDR3 DNA: TGTGCCAGCAGGGAGACAGGGTCCGCTGAAGCTTTCTTT
CDR3 protein: CASRETGSAEAFF

J gene: TRBJ2-1
D gene: .
clone size: .
V gene: TRBV24-1
CDR3 DNA: TGTGCCACCAGTGATATGGACGGAGCCACCTACAATGAGCAGTTCTTC
CDR3 protein: CATSDMDGATYNEQFF

J gene: TRBJ1-6
D gene: .
clone size: .
V gene: TRBV5-6
CDR3 DNA: TGTGCCAGCAGCCCCACCAGGAGCTCCTATAATTCACCCCTCCACTTT
CDR3 protein: CASSPTRSSYNSPLHF

J gene: TRBJ2-1
D gene: .
clone size: .
V gene: TRBV4-2
CDR3 DNA: TGTGCCAGCAGCCAGTGGGACAATGAGCAGTTCTTC
CDR3 protein: CASSQWDNEQFF

J gene: TRBJ2-7
D gene: .
clone size: .
V gene: TRBV20-1
CDR3 DNA: TGCAGTGCTAGTGGGACCGAGCAGTACTTC
CDR3 protein: CSASGTEQYF

J gene: TRBJ1-4
D gene: .
clone size: .
V gene: TRBV30
CDR3 DNA: TGTGCCTGGAGTGTTCCCTTCGGAGGGAATGAAAAACTGTTTTTT
CDR3 protein: CAWSVPFGGNEKLFF

J gene: TRBJ2-2
D gene: .
clone size: .
V gene: TRBV28
CDR3 DNA: TGTGCCAGCAAGAAGTTCACCGGGGAGCTGTTTTTT
CDR3 protein: CASKKFTGELFF

J gene: TRBJ2-5
D gene: TRBD1
clone size: .
V gene: TRBV11-2
CDR3 DNA: TGTGCCAGCAGCTTCCGGGACAGGGTAGATGGAGAGACCCAGTACTTC
CDR3 protein: CASSFRDRVDGETQYF

J gene: TRBJ1-4
D gene: .
clone size: once
V gene: TRBV18
CDR3 DNA: TGTGCCAGCTCACCAGGAGCGGGTGAAAAACTGTTTTTT
CDR3 protein: CASSPGAGEKLFF